A selection of T cell receptor beta chains follows, all from one sample in a study of cytomegalovirus exposure and HLA in healthy donors. Assay used: immunoSEQ multiplex PCR; TCRdb lists only in-frame clones, some missing. The profile covers some 150,000 clones, with nearly 80% appearing a single time and 0.95% to 1.4% taken by the ten largest. Sequenced input: PBMCs. The receptors were sampled from a male donor in good health and CMV-seronegative. CDR3s include the opening cysteine and the closing phenylalanine or tryptophan. The D gene is left open where the match is weak. Clone size appears in some rows only: once, few, many, or a class for an expanded clone.

len | d_gene | abundance | j_gene | v_gene | CDR3aa | CDR3nt
16 | TRBD2 | NA | TRBJ2-7 | TRBV7-9 | CASSFTAGGTPYEQYF | TGTGCCAGCAGCTTCACCGCCGGGGGGACTCCCTACGAGCAGTACTTC
11 | NA | NA | TRBJ1-2 | TRBV27 | CASSFRGSYTF | TGTGCCAGCAGTTTCCGGGGTTCCTACACCTTC
12 | NA | NA | TRBJ2-5 | TRBV7-2 | CASSPSQETQYF | TGTGCCAGCAGCCCCAGTCAAGAGACCCAGTACTTC
13 | TRBD1 | few | TRBJ1-4 | TRBV6-5 | CASSLTGNEKLFF | TGTGCCAGCAGTTTGACAGGGAATGAAAAACTGTTTTTT
14 | TRBD2 | once | TRBJ2-5 | TRBV9 | CASSVGTSLETQYF | TGTGCCAGCAGCGTCGGGACTAGCCTGGAGACCCAGTACTTC
14 | TRBD1 | NA | TRBJ2-1 | TRBV7-3 | CASSLQDRVNEQFF | TGTGCCAGCAGCCTCCAGGACAGGGTCAATGAGCAGTTCTTC
13 | NA | NA | TRBJ2-7 | TRBV25-1 | CASSEIRTYEQYF | TGTGCCAGCAGTGAAATCCGTACCTACGAGCAGTACTTC
17 | NA | NA | TRBJ2-1 | TRBV4-1 | CASSQEPPGSYTNEQFF | TGCGCCAGCAGCCAAGAGCCCCCGGGGAGCTATACCAATGAGCAGTTCTTC
15 | NA | few | TRBJ2-1 | TRBV5-4 | CASSLASQGWNEQFF | TGTGCCAGCAGCTTGGCCTCTCAGGGGTGGAATGAGCAGTTCTTC
16 | TRBD1 | NA | TRBJ1-6 | TRBV5-5 | CASSLGAGGYDSPLHF | TGTGCCAGCAGCTTGGGGGCAGGGGGCTACGATTCACCCCTCCACTTT
13 | NA | few | TRBJ1-6 | TRBV5-4 | CASSSTENSPLHF | TGTGCCAGCAGCTCTACAGAGAACTCACCCCTCCACTTT
15 | TRBD1 | NA | TRBJ2-2 | TRBV9 | CASSITGANTGELFF | TGTGCCAGCAGCATAACAGGGGCCAACACCGGGGAGCTGTTTTTT
14 | NA | NA | TRBJ1-2 | TRBV5-4 | CASSSGLVNYGYTF | TGTGCCAGCAGCTCAGGGTTGGTGAACTATGGCTACACCTTC
15 | TRBD1 | NA | TRBJ2-1 | TRBV19 | CASSWRQGALDEQFF | TGTGCCAGTAGTTGGCGACAGGGGGCCCTAGATGAGCAGTTCTTC
13 | NA | NA | TRBJ1-5 | TRBV19 | CASGITETKPQHF | TGTGCCAGCGGGATAACAGAGACCAAGCCCCAGCATTTT
16 | NA | NA | TRBJ2-4 | TRBV6-5 | CASSYSGSAAKNIQYF | TGTGCCAGCAGTTACTCGGGGAGTGCGGCCAAAAACATTCAGTACTTC
16 | TRBD1 | NA | TRBJ2-1 | TRBV6-6 | CASSLGQGATYNEQFF | TGTGCCAGCAGCCTCGGACAGGGGGCAACGTACAATGAGCAGTTCTTC
14 | NA | NA | TRBJ1-1 | TRBV11-3 | CASSLRQSNTEAFF | TGTGCCAGCAGCTTGCGACAAAGTAACACTGAAGCTTTCTTT
15 | NA | NA | TRBJ2-1 | TRBV5-4 | CASSLRWETYNEQFF | TGTGCCAGCAGCTTGAGGTGGGAGACCTACAATGAGCAGTTCTTC
14 | NA | NA | TRBJ2-1 | TRBV9 | CASSVGLLNNEQFF | TGTGCCAGCAGCGTAGGACTACTCAACAATGAGCAGTTCTTC
15 | NA | NA | TRBJ2-7 | TRBV6-5 | CASSYSIQGTYEQYF | TGTGCCAGCAGTTACTCGATCCAGGGCACCTACGAGCAGTACTTC
12 | NA | few | TRBJ1-1 | TRBV29-1 | CSVGIRVPEAFF | TGCAGCGTTGGGATCAGGGTTCCTGAAGCTTTCTTT
16 | TRBD2 | medium-sized | TRBJ2-1 | TRBV2 | CASSLSAGGYYNEQFF | TGTGCCAGCAGTCTGTCGGCGGGGGGATACTACAATGAGCAGTTCTTC
13 | NA | NA | TRBJ2-7 | TRBV11-3 | CASSLGPQAEQYF | TGTGCCAGCAGCTTAGGGCCGCAGGCCGAGCAGTACTTC
15 | NA | NA | TRBJ2-2 | TRBV19 | CASTSRDSNTGELFF | TGTGCCAGTACTTCCCGGGACTCTAACACCGGGGAGCTGTTTTTT
16 | TRBD1 | NA | TRBJ2-7 | TRBV7-2 | CASSSPGGKGAYEQYF | TGTGCCAGCAGCTCCCCAGGGGGAAAGGGGGCCTACGAGCAGTACTTC
15 | NA | NA | TRBJ1-5 | TRBV6-6 | CASSSTEAGYQPQHF | TGTGCCAGCAGCTCTACAGAGGCAGGGTATCAGCCCCAGCATTTT
17 | TRBD1 | NA | TRBJ1-2 | TRBV29-1 | CSVGTLGTGRASYGYTF | TGCAGCGTTGGGACCCTCGGGACAGGGCGGGCTTCTTATGGCTACACCTTC
12 | NA | NA | TRBJ2-3 | TRBV7-2 | CASSRSEGLQYF | TGTGCCAGCAGCCGCAGCGAAGGCCTCCAGTATTTT
13 | NA | NA | TRBJ2-7 | TRBV6-5 | CASSYSTGYEQYF | TGTGCCAGCAGTTACTCCACGGGCTACGAGCAGTACTTC
15 | NA | few | TRBJ1-5 | TRBV5-6 | CASSDRRLSNQPQHF | TGTGCCAGCAGCGATCGAAGACTTAGCAATCAGCCCCAGCATTTT
14 | NA | NA | TRBJ1-1 | TRBV5-1 | CASSFGGMNTEAFF | TGCGCCAGCAGCTTTGGGGGGATGAACACTGAAGCTTTCTTT
15 | TRBD2 | NA | TRBJ2-3 | TRBV29-1 | CSVVRAGGPTDTQYF | TGCAGCGTTGTTCGAGCGGGGGGCCCCACAGATACGCAGTATTTT
15 | TRBD1 | NA | TRBJ2-5 | TRBV11-3 | CASSSPGTGGETQYF | TGTGCCAGCAGCTCCCCCGGGACAGGGGGAGAGACCCAGTACTTC
17 | TRBD2 | few | TRBJ2-5 | TRBV9 | CASSVGTSGGAGETQYF | TGTGCCAGCAGCGTAGGGACTAGCGGGGGGGCGGGTGAGACCCAGTACTTC
12 | NA | NA | TRBJ2-2 | TRBV27 | CASRRLTGELFF | TGTGCCAGCAGGAGACTCACCGGGGAGCTGTTTTTT
16 | NA | NA | TRBJ1-2 | TRBV5-8 | CASSLRGHSSGRGYTF | TGTGCCAGCAGCCTGAGGGGACACTCGTCCGGTCGTGGCTACACCTTC
16 | TRBD2 | NA | TRBJ2-1 | TRBV2 | CASRGTSGPFYNEQFF | TGTGCCAGCAGAGGGACTAGCGGGCCGTTCTACAATGAGCAGTTCTTC
16 | NA | NA | TRBJ2-1 | TRBV25-1 | CASSESAGGNYNEQFF | TGTGCCAGCAGTGAATCGGCAGGGGGGAATTACAATGAGCAGTTCTTC
16 | TRBD1 | once | TRBJ2-4 | TRBV27 | CASSWDSDLAKNIQYF | TGTGCCAGCAGTTGGGACAGCGATCTAGCCAAAAACATTCAGTACTTC
16 | TRBD1 | NA | TRBJ2-6 | TRBV9 | CASTEQGRTGANVLTF | TGTGCCAGCACCGAACAGGGGCGAACTGGGGCCAACGTCCTGACTTTC
11 | NA | NA | TRBJ1-2 | TRBV20-1 | CSASDSYGYTF | TGCAGTGCTAGCGATAGCTATGGCTACACCTTC
16 | NA | NA | TRBJ2-2 | TRBV27 | CASNLVGGAGTGELFF | TGTGCCAGCAACCTAGTAGGGGGTGCGGGCACCGGGGAGCTGTTTTTT
14 | NA | NA | TRBJ1-3 | TRBV4-2 | CASSQEAAGNTIYF | TGTGCCAGCAGCCAAGAGGCGGCTGGAAACACCATATATTTT
14 | TRBD1 | NA | TRBJ2-4 | TRBV9 | CASSVGDSKNIQYF | TGTGCCAGCAGCGTGGGGGACAGCAAAAACATTCAGTACTTC
16 | NA | NA | TRBJ2-6 | TRBV5-1 | CASSLGRDTGANVLTF | TGCGCCAGCAGCTTGGGTCGGGATACTGGGGCCAACGTCCTGACTTTC
15 | TRBD2 | NA | TRBJ2-3 | TRBV6-4 | CASSERAGGTDTQYF | TGTGCCAGCAGTGAGAGAGCGGGGGGCACAGATACGCAGTATTTT
13 | TRBD1 | NA | TRBJ2-7 | TRBV19 | CASSSGTGSEQYF | TGTGCCAGTAGCTCCGGGACAGGGTCCGAGCAGTACTTC
11 | NA | NA | TRBJ1-4 | TRBV2 | CASSDREKLFF | TGTGCCAGCAGTGACAGGGAAAAACTGTTTTTT
16 | TRBD2 | NA | TRBJ2-1 | TRBV4-1 | CASSQGGGGSYNEQFF | TGCGCCAGCAGCCAGGGGGGGGGTGGCTCCTACAATGAGCAGTTCTTC
18 | TRBD1 | few | TRBJ1-5 | TRBV5-8 | CASSLGWAGGYSNQPQHF | TGTGCCAGCAGCTTGGGGTGGGCAGGGGGGTATAGCAATCAGCCCCAGCATTTT
16 | TRBD1 | NA | TRBJ1-3 | TRBV5-5 | CASSLYGQGTGNTIYF | TGTGCCAGCAGCTTATATGGACAGGGCACTGGAAACACCATATATTTT
11 | NA | NA | TRBJ2-2 | TRBV19 | CASNRNWELFF | TGTGCCAGTAACCGAAACTGGGAGCTGTTTTTT
15 | NA | few | TRBJ2-7 | TRBV4-2 | CASSQEKQATYEQYF | TGTGCCAGCAGCCAAGAAAAACAGGCCACCTACGAGCAGTACTTC
14 | TRBD1 | NA | TRBJ1-2 | TRBV7-9 | CASSLTGDHYGYTF | TGTGCCAGCAGCTTGACAGGGGACCACTATGGCTACACCTTC
15 | TRBD2 | NA | TRBJ2-1 | TRBV30 | CAWSGGLAGGGGQFF | TGTGCCTGGAGTGGGGGCCTAGCGGGGGGGGGCGGGCAGTTCTTC